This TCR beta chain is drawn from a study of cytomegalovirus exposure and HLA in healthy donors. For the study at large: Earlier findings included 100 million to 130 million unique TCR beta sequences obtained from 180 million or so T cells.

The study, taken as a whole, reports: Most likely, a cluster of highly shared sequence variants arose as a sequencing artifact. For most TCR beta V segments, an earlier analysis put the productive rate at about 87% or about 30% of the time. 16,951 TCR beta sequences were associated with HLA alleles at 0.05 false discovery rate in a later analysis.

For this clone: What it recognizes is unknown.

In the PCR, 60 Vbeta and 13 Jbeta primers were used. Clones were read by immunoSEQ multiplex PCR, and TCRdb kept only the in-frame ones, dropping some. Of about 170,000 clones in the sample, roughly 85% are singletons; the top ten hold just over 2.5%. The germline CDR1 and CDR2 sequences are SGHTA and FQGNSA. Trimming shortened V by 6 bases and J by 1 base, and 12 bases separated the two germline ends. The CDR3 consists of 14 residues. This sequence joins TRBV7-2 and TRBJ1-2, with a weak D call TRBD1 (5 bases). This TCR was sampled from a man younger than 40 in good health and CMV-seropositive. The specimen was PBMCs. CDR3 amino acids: CASSPTGSNYGYTF. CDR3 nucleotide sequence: TGTGCCAGCAGTCCTACAGGAAGTAACTATGGCTACACCTTC.